This T cell receptor (beta chain) was profiled in a study of CD8+CD57+ T cells in acquired aplastic anemia. CDR3 length equals 16 residues. V was trimmed by 5 bases and J by 3 bases, leaving 16 bases between them. Germline-derived CDR1 and CDR2 are SGHVS and FNYEAQ. Flow cytometry had shown expanded CD8+CD57+ cells in the patients chosen for sequencing. All participating patients were living with severe acquired aplastic anemia. Receipt of therapy had not occurred in any patient by the time of blood sampling. It was genomic DNA that served as the template for profiling TCR beta VDJ and CDR3. One entry per CDR3 protein results from TCRdb running MiXCR on the reads. The table shows approximately 100,000 distinct CDR3 sequences, with 55% to 70% occurring only once.

The TCR originated in a human donor with aplastic anemia. The sequenced material came from sorted CD4+, CD8+, or CD8+CD57+ T cells (not recorded which) from PBMCs. The gene calls are TRBV7-6 and TRBJ1-4; D gene ambiguous. CDR3 coding DNA: TGTGCCAGCAGCCTCGCCGGACGCGGGGCTAATGAAAAACTGTTTTTT. It is translated as CASSLAGRGANEKLFF.